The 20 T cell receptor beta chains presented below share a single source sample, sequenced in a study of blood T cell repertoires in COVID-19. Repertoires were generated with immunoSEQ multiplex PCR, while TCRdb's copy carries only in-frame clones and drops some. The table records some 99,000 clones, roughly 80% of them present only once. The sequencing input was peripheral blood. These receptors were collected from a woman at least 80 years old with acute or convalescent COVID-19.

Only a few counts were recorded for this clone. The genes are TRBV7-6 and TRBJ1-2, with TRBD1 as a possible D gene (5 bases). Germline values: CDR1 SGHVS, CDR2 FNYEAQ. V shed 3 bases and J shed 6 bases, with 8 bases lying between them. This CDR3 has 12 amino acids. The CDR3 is CASSLGGDGYTF. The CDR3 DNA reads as TGTGCCAGCAGCTTGGGGGGGGATGGCTACACCTTC.

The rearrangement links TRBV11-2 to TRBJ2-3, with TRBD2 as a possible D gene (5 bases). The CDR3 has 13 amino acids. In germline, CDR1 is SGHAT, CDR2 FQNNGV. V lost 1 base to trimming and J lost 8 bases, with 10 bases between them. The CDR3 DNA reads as TGTGCCAGCAGCTTAGGTCAACTAGGTACGCAGTATTTT. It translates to CASSLGQLGTQYF.

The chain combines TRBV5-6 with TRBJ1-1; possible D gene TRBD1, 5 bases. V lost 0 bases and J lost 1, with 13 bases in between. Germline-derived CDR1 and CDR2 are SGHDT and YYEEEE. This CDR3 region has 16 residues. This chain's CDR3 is CASSLELDTPNTEAFF. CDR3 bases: TGTGCCAGCAGCTTGGAGTTGGACACTCCGAACACTGAAGCTTTCTTT.

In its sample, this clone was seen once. The CDR3 nucleotides are TGTGCCAGCAGCCCCGGTCCTCTTGGCAATCAGCCCCAGCATTTT. This encodes CASSPGPLGNQPQHF. This sequence joins TRBV9 and TRBJ1-5; no clear D gene. There are 15 residues in the CDR3. Deletions cut 4 bases from V and 2 bases from J, with 13 bases between. CDR1 and CDR2 (germline): SGDLS, YYNGEE.

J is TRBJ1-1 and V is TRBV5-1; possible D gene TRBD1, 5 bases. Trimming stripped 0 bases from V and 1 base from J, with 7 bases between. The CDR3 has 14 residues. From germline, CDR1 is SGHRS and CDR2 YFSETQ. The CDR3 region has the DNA TGCGCCAGCAGCTTGGTCGACAGGAACACTGAAGCTTTCTTT. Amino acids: CASSLVDRNTEAFF.

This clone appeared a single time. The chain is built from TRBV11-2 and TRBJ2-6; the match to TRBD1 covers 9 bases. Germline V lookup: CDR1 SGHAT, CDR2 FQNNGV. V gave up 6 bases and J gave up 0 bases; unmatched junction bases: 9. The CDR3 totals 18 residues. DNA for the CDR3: TGTGCCAGCAGGGAAGGACAGGGGATGACCTCTGGGGCCAACGTCCTGACTTTC. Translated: CASREGQGMTSGANVLTF.

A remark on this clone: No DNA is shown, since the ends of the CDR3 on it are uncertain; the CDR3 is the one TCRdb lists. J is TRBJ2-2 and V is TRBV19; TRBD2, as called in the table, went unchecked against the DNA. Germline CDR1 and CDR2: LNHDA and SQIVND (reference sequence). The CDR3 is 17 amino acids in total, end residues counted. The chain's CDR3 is CASTSVALDANTGELFF.

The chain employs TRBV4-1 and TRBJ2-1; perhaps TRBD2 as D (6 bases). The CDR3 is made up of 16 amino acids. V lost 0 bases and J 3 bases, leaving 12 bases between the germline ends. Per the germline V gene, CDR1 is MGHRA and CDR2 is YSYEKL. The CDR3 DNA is TGCGCCAGCAGCCAAGATCTCAGGGACTTCTACAATGAGCAGTTCTTC. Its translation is CASSQDLRDFYNEQFF.

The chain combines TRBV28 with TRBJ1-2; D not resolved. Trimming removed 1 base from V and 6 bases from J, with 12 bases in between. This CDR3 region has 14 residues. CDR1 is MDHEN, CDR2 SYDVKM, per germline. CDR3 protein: CASSLSNNRDGYTF. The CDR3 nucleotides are TGTGCCAGCAGTTTATCTAATAATCGGGATGGCTACACCTTC.

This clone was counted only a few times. CDR3 coding DNA: TGTGCCAGCAGCTTAGATGTAGCGGGGGGTCGTAGCGAGCAGTACGTC. It encodes CASSLDVAGGRSEQYV. V is TRBV11-2 and J is TRBJ2-7; 10 bases line up with TRBD2. Germline CDR1 reads SGHAT; CDR2 reads FQNNGV. The J segment lost 6 bases and the V segment lost 0 bases, leaving 8 bases of the junction unmatched. This CDR3 contains 16 residues.

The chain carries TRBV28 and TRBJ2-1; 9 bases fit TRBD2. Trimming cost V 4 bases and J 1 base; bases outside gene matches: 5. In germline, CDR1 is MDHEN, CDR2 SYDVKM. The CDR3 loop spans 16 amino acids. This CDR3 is CASSSPAGGSYNEQFF. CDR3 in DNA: TGTGCCAGCAGTTCACCCGCGGGGGGGTCCTACAATGAGCAGTTCTTC.

The CDR3: CATSDPDRRNEQFF. CDR3 in DNA: TGTGCCACCAGTGATCCGGACAGAAGGAATGAGCAGTTCTTC. The rearrangement uses TRBV24-1 and TRBJ2-1; weak D call: TRBD1 (6 bases). In germline, CDR1 is KGHDR, CDR2 SFDVKD. The V and J ends lost 3 bases and 7 bases respectively, with 12 bases between them. CDR3 length: 14 residues.

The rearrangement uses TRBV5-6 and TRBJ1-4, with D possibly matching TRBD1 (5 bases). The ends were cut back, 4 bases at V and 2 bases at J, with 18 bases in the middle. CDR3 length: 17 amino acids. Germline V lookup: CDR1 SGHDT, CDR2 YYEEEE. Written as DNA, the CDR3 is TGTGCCAGCAGCGAGACTTTCGGGGGGAATACTAATGAAAAACTGTTTTTT. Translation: CASSETFGGNTNEKLFF.

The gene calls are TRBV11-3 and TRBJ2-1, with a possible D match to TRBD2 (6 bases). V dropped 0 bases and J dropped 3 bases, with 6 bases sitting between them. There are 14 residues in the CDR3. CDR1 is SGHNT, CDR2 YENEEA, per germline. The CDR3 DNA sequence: TGTGCCAGCAGCTTAGACGGGGGCTACAATGAGCAGTTCTTC. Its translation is CASSLDGGYNEQFF.

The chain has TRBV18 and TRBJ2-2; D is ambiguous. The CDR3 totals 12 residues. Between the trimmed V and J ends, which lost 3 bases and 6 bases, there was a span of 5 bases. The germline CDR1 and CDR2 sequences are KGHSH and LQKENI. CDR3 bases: TGTGCCAGCTCACCCCGGGCCGGGGAGCTGTTTTTT. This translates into CASSPRAGELFF.

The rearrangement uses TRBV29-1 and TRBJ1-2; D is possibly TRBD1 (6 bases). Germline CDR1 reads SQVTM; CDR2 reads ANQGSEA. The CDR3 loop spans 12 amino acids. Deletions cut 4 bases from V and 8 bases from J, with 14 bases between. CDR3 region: CSVVRGAGGYTF. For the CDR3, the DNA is TGCAGCGTTGTACGGGGGGCGGGCGGCTACACCTTC.

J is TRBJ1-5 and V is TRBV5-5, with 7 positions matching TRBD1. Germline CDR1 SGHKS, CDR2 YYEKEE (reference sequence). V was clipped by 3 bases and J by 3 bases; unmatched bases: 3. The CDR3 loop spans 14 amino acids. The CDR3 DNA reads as TGTGCCAGCAGCTCGGGACAGCCCAATCAGCCCCAGCATTTT. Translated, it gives CASSSGQPNQPQHF.

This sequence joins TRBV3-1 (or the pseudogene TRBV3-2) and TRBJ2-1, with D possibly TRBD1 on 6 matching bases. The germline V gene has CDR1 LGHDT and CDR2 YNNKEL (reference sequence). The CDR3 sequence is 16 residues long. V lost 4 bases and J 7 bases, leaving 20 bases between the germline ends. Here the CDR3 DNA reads TGTGCCAGCAGCCTCAAACCAACAGGGTCATCAAATGAGCAGTTCTTC. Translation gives CASSLKPTGSSNEQFF.

This chain's CDR3 is CASRLAGENQETQYF. CDR3 nucleotides: TGTGCCAGCAGACTAGCGGGAGAGAATCAAGAGACCCAGTACTTC. The chain employs TRBV5-4 and TRBJ2-5; 11 nucleotides match TRBD2. Germline-derived CDR1 and CDR2 are SGHNT and YYREEE (reference sequence). Trimming took 5 bases from V and 2 from J; bases not matched to a gene: 5. The CDR3 sequence is 15 residues long.

This chain's CDR3 is CASTPPSGANVLTF. The CDR3 DNA reads TGTGCCAGCACCCCTCCCTCTGGGGCCAACGTCCTGACTTTC. The rearrangement links TRBV7-9 to TRBJ2-6; D gene unclear. Trimming took 7 bases from V and 0 from J, leaving 7 bases between them. Germline V gene sequence: CDR1 SEHNR, CDR2 FQNEAQ (reference sequence). CDR3 size: 14 residues.